These 30 T cell receptor beta chains came from one sample sequenced in a study of blood T cell repertoires in COVID-19 (dated by TCRdb to about 2020). The library was produced with the immunoSEQ multiplex PCR assay. TCRdb limited this immuneACCESS table to in-frame rearrangements with V and J called. A share of clones is missing; checked studies link under half to unresolved V genes, and the rest is unexplained. In all, the sample holds 70,000 or so clones, and over 75% of those were seen once. The ten largest clones capture under 6.5% of the sample. Specimen: peripheral blood. All receptors come from a woman aged 18-29 years with acute or convalescent COVID-19.

The V gene is TRBV30, the J gene TRBJ2-3; D might be TRBD2 (6 bases). V lost 7 bases and J 4 bases, leaving 12 bases between the germline ends. The germline V gene encodes CDR1 GTSNPN and CDR2 SVGIG (reference sequence). The CDR3 spans 12 residues. CDR3 nucleotides: TGTGCCTTGACATGGGGGGCAGATACGCAGTATTTT. This codes for CALTWGADTQYF.

The sample holds one count of this clone. The chain couples TRBV19 to TRBJ1-4, with a possible D match to TRBD1 (6 bases). V lost 2 bases, J lost 3 bases, and 13 bases lay in between. CDR3 size: 16 residues. Germline lookup yields CDR1 LNHDA and CDR2 SQIVND (reference sequence). CDR3 DNA sequence: TGTGCCAGTAGTATACAGGGGAAGATGGCTAATGAAAAACTGTTTTTT. It encodes CASSIQGKMANEKLFF.

The chain has TRBV6-5 and TRBJ1-3; TRBD1 might be the D (5 bases). There are 14 residues in the CDR3. CDR1 is MNHEY and CDR2 is SVGAGI in the germline V gene. V was shortened by 5 bases and J by 2 bases, with 10 bases between the two germline ends. This CDR3 is CASSPWGAGNTIYF. CDR3 DNA: TGTGCCAGCAGTCCTTGGGGGGCTGGAAACACCATATATTTT.

The chain joins TRBV6-6 to TRBJ1-1; 8 bases match TRBD1. This CDR3 is 13 amino acids long. Trimming took 6 bases from V and 6 from J; bases not matched to a gene: 6. Germline V gene sequence: CDR1 MNHNY, CDR2 SVGAGI (reference sequence). In nucleotides, the CDR3 is TGTGCCAGCAGCCCACAGGGGGGCCCTGAAGCTTTCTTT. It specifies CASSPQGGPEAFF.

The chain employs TRBV5-1 and TRBJ1-6, with TRBD1 matching over 8 bases. The CDR3 has 18 residues. Germline trimming cut 2 bases from V and 0 bases from J; bases unmatched to any gene: 7. Germline CDR1 and CDR2: SGHRS and YFSETQ. CDR3 residues: CASSFGTGPSSYNSPLHF. In nucleotides, the CDR3 is TGCGCCAGCAGCTTTGGGACAGGACCTAGCTCCTATAATTCACCCCTCCACTTT.

The chain combines TRBV5-1 with TRBJ2-3, with D hard to call. Per germline, CDR1 SGHRS and CDR2 YFSETQ. Deletions cut 2 bases from V and 0 bases from J, with 7 bases between. The CDR3 has 14 residues. CDR3 nucleotides: TGCGCCAGCAGCTTCGAGTCTAGCACAGATACGCAGTATTTT. It encodes CASSFESSTDTQYF.

The chain joins TRBV5-6 to TRBJ2-3; TRBD2 matches at 15 bases. The germline V gene encodes CDR1 SGHDT and CDR2 YYEEEE. J lost 3 bases, V lost 3 bases, and 8 bases had no gene match. There are 18 residues in the CDR3. The CDR3 bases are TGTGCCAGCAGCTCAGCCGGGACTAGCGGGAGGACGACAGATACGCAGTATTTT. As protein: CASSSAGTSGRTTDTQYF.

This clone has only a few counts. The rearrangement links TRBV2 to TRBJ2-5; 7 nucleotides line up with TRBD2. The V and J ends lost 7 bases and 1 base, in that order; junction bases with no gene match: 6. CDR3 size: 14 residues. Germline assignment: CDR1 SNHLY and CDR2 FYNNEI. CDR3 sequence: CASKGRGIQETQYF. Written as DNA, the CDR3 is TGTGCCAGCAAAGGGCGGGGGATCCAAGAGACCCAGTACTTC.

This clone has a single count. The rearrangement links TRBV11-2 to TRBJ1-1; D is possibly TRBD1 (5 bases). Germline lookup yields CDR1 SGHAT and CDR2 FQNNGV. V was pared by 1 base and J by 3 bases, with 9 bases between. The CDR3 loop spans 14 amino acids. CDR3 sequence reads: CASSLVPGDTEAFF. The CDR3, as DNA: TGTGCCAGCAGCTTAGTCCCGGGGGACACTGAAGCTTTCTTT. The full variable domain, with the rest looked up from reference TRBV11-2 and TRBJ1-1, is EAGVAQSPRYKIIEKRQSVAFWCNPISGHATLYWYQQILGQGPKLLIQFQNNGVVDDSQLPKDRFSAERLKGVDSTLKIQPAKLEDSAVYLCASSLVPGDTEAFFGQGTRLTVV.

The chain links TRBV5-8 to TRBJ1-1; D perhaps matches TRBD1 (6 bases). Trimming removed 4 bases at V and 1 base at J, with 17 bases between. The CDR3 consists of 16 residues. CDR1 is SGHTS, CDR2 YDEGEE, per germline. CDR3 region: CASSLWGGGKNTEAFF. CDR3 sequence (DNA): TGTGCCAGCAGCCTGTGGGGGGGCGGAAAGAACACTGAAGCTTTCTTT.

V is TRBV6-2 or TRBV6-3 and J is TRBJ2-3; 8 nucleotides line up with TRBD2. Trimming removed 2 bases from V and 2 bases from J; junction bases left unmatched: 9. This CDR3 region has 17 residues. Germline lookup yields CDR1 MNHEY and CDR2 SVGEGT. This chain's CDR3 is CASSYSPGREVTDTQYF. CDR3 DNA: TGTGCCAGCAGTTACAGCCCCGGGCGGGAGGTCACAGATACGCAGTATTTT.

CDR3 DNA sequence: TGTGCCAGTACTTCTTTCGAGGCGAGCTCCTACAATGAGCAGTTCTTC. Protein: CASTSFEASSYNEQFF. The rearrangement uses TRBV28 and TRBJ2-1; D unclear. The CDR3 loop spans 16 amino acids. Germline-derived CDR1 and CDR2 are MDHEN and SYDVKM. With 9 bases removed from V and 0 bases from J, the gap between germline ends came to 18 bases.

V is TRBV14 and J is TRBJ1-2, with TRBD1 as a possible D gene (5 bases). The CDR3 runs 16 residues. The germline V gene encodes CDR1 SGHDN and CDR2 FVKESK. V was shortened by 1 base and J by 8 bases, with 20 bases between the two germline ends. The CDR3 spells CASSQVGARDFWGYTF. The CDR3 nucleotides read TGTGCCAGCAGCCAAGTTGGGGCCAGGGACTTTTGGGGCTACACCTTC.

The sample holds a few counts of this clone. The genes are TRBV3-1 (or the pseudogene TRBV3-2) and TRBJ1-5; unclear D gene. CDR3 length equals 13 residues. Germline loops: CDR1 LGHDT, CDR2 YNNKEL (reference sequence). V lost 2 bases to trimming and J lost 7 bases, with 9 bases between them. DNA of the CDR3: TGTGCCAGCAGCCAACTTATGGGCCAGCCCCAGCATTTT. Its translation: CASSQLMGQPQHF.

The V and J genes are TRBV5-6 and TRBJ1-2; 9 positions match TRBD1. V lost 6 bases and J lost 5; bases outside the gene matches: 17. Looked up from germline, CDR1 is SGHDT and CDR2 is YYEEEE. CDR3 length equals 17 residues. The CDR3 is CASIRSGTGRMRYGYTF. CDR3 DNA: TGTGCCAGCATTCGATCCGGGACAGGGCGCATGCGGTATGGCTACACCTTC.

This clone occurred a few times. The chain uses TRBV20-1 and TRBJ1-6; 7 bases line up with TRBD1. The junction had 6 bases not matched to a gene; V was cut back by 3 bases and J by 7 bases. CDR1 is DFQATT and CDR2 is SNEGSKA in the germline V gene (reference sequence). CDR3 length: 14 residues. The chain's CDR3 is CSASFGTENSPLHF. The CDR3 DNA sequence: TGCAGTGCTAGTTTCGGGACAGAGAATTCACCCCTCCACTTT.

This chain links TRBV6-5 with TRBJ2-1; D gene unclear. Germline V gene data show CDR1 as MNHEY and CDR2 as SVGAGI. Trimming stripped 0 bases from V and 1 base from J, with 4 bases between. The CDR3 spans 14 residues. The CDR3 loop is CASSYSTSYNEQFF. In DNA form, the CDR3 reads TGTGCCAGCAGTTACTCGACATCCTACAATGAGCAGTTCTTC.

This chain links TRBV6-5 with TRBJ2-3; 10 bases are a match to TRBD2. The CDR3 totals 15 residues. CDR1 is MNHEY, CDR2 SVGAGI, per germline. J was trimmed by 2 bases and V by 7 bases; bases with no gene match: 6. The chain's CDR3 is CASNLAGGPTDTQYF. The CDR3 nucleotides are TGTGCCAGCAATTTAGCGGGGGGCCCCACAGATACGCAGTATTTT.

CDR3 nucleotides: TGTGCCAGCAGCCCCGGGGGAGCGGGAGGAGGGGGCTACAATGAGCAGTTCTTC. Amino acid sequence: CASSPGGAGGGGYNEQFF. The J gene is TRBJ2-1, the V gene TRBV7-9, with 9 positions matching TRBD2. The V and J ends lost 5 bases and 3 bases, in that order; junction bases with no gene match: 14. The germline V gene encodes CDR1 SEHNR and CDR2 FQNEAQ (reference sequence). CDR3 length: 18 amino acids. Variable domain in full (rest from reference TRBV7-9 and TRBJ2-1): DTGVSQNPRHKITKRGQNVTFRCDPISEHNRLYWYRQTLGQGPEFLTYFQNEAQLEKSRLLSDRFSAERPKGSFSTLEIQRTEQGDSAMYLCASSPGGAGGGGYNEQFFGPGTRLTVL.

The chain is built from TRBV18 and TRBJ1-5, with 10 bases fitting TRBD1. The germline CDR1 and CDR2 sequences are KGHSH and LQKENI. With V trimmed by 3 bases and J by 2 bases, 1 base remained unmatched. The CDR3 spans 15 residues. For the CDR3, the DNA is TGTGCCAGCTCACCCGGGACAGGGGGCAATCAGCCCCAGCATTTT. Protein sequence: CASSPGTGGNQPQHF.

The chain is built from TRBV6-2 or TRBV6-3 and TRBJ2-3; D is ambiguous. Germline values: CDR1 MNHEY, CDR2 SVGEGT. This CDR3 is 13 amino acids long. V was cut by 0 bases and J by 3 bases, with 4 bases left in between. The CDR3 spells CASSYSQTDTQYF. The DNA of the CDR3 is TGTGCCAGCAGTTACTCCCAGACAGATACGCAGTATTTT.

V usage is TRBV12-5 and J usage is TRBJ2-1; 9 positions match TRBD2. Germline V gene sequence: CDR1 LGHNT, CDR2 FRNRAP. The CDR3 is 14 residues long. The junction had 13 bases not matched to a gene; V was cut back by 10 bases and J by 9 bases. CDR3 coding DNA: TGTGCTACGAGGTTTGCGGGAGGGCCTAGTGAGCAGTTCTTC. Protein sequence: CATRFAGGPSEQFF.

The chain couples TRBV6-5 to TRBJ1-1; 7 bases match TRBD1. This CDR3 contains 15 residues. Per the germline V gene, CDR1 is MNHEY and CDR2 is SVGAGI. Trimming cost V 6 bases and J 3 bases; bases outside gene matches: 10. The CDR3 loop is CASRGFRGPDTEAFF. CDR3 coding DNA: TGTGCCAGCAGGGGCTTTAGGGGGCCGGACACTGAAGCTTTCTTT.

The V call is TRBV7-9, the J call TRBJ2-7; D remains unclear. Per germline, CDR1 SEHNR and CDR2 FQNEAQ (reference sequence). CDR3 size: 14 residues. V gave up 1 base and J gave up 1 base, with 8 bases separating them. The CDR3 here is CASSLDGGSYEQYF. In DNA form, the CDR3 reads TGTGCCAGCAGCTTAGATGGCGGATCCTACGAGCAGTACTTC. Based on the CDR3 plus reference TRBV7-9 and TRBJ2-7, the full variable domain is DTGVSQNPRHKITKRGQNVTFRCDPISEHNRLYWYRQTLGQGPEFLTYFQNEAQLEKSRLLSDRFSAERPKGSFSTLEIQRTEQGDSAMYLCASSLDGGSYEQYFGPGTRLTVT.

The rearrangement uses TRBV7-2 and TRBJ2-1; possible D gene TRBD2, 5 bases. Between the trimmed V and J ends, which lost 5 bases and 9 bases, there was a span of 20 bases. Germline V CDR1 and CDR2: SGHTA, FQGNSA. There are 15 residues in the CDR3. CDR3 sequence reads: CASSPAALGGAEQFF. CDR3 sequence (DNA): TGTGCCAGCAGCCCGGCTGCGCTAGGAGGTGCTGAGCAGTTCTTC.

This chain uses TRBV15 with TRBJ2-1; 7 bases agree with TRBD1. The CDR3 length is 15 residues. The ends lost 4 bases at V and 10 bases at J; junction bases unmatched: 13. Germline V lookup: CDR1 LNHNV, CDR2 YYDKDF (reference sequence). CDR3 sequence: CATSTDPDRANEQFF. CDR3 nucleotide sequence: TGTGCCACCAGCACAGACCCCGACAGGGCTAACGAGCAGTTCTTC.

This rearrangement joins TRBV30 to TRBJ2-7, with D possibly TRBD1 on 5 matching bases. V shed 0 bases and J shed 3 bases, with 9 bases lying between them. Germline assignment: CDR1 GTSNPN and CDR2 SVGIG (reference sequence). This CDR3 has 13 residues. The CDR3 reads CAWSVGAVYEQYF. DNA of the CDR3: TGTGCCTGGAGTGTTGGGGCAGTCTACGAGCAGTACTTC. The full variable domain, with the rest looked up from reference TRBV30 and TRBJ2-7, is SQTIHQWPATLVQPVGSPLSLECTVEGTSNPNLYWYRQAAGRGLQLLFYSVGIGQISSEVPQNLSASRPQDRQFILSSKKLLLSDSGFYLCAWSVGAVYEQYFGPGTRLTVT.

V gene TRBV16 combines with J gene TRBJ1-2; the D gene is possibly TRBD1 (6 bases). CDR3 size: 13 residues. V was cut by 0 bases and J by 8 bases, with 10 bases left in between. CDR1 and CDR2 from the germline V gene are KGHSY and FQNENV. The CDR3 bases are TGTGCCAGCAGCCAATCTTGGACAGAAGGCTACACCTTC. This codes for CASSQSWTEGYTF.

The J gene is TRBJ1-6, the V gene TRBV19, with D perhaps matching TRBD1 (5 bases). This CDR3 spans 15 amino acids. Germline V gene lookup returns CDR1 LNHDA and CDR2 SQIVND (reference sequence). Trimming took 11 bases from V and 0 from J, leaving 14 bases between them. The CDR3 DNA follows: TGTGCCTCTACGGTGGGGGGCTCCTATAATTCACCCCTCCACTTT. Its protein is CASTVGGSYNSPLHF.

The genes are TRBV27 and TRBJ1-4; no reliable D call. The CDR3 spans 18 residues. Trimming took 6 bases from V and 8 from J, leaving 28 bases between them. The germline CDR1 and CDR2 sequences are MNHEY and SMNVEV (reference sequence). The CDR3 DNA follows: TGTGCCAGCAGACCCGCTTTCTACCCGTCATCACGGAGGGAAAAACTGTTTTTT. This encodes CASRPAFYPSSRREKLFF.